Below, 20 T cell receptor beta chains from the same sample are listed, as sequenced in a study of OX40 agonist ivuxolimab in advanced cancers. Clones were read by immunoSEQ multiplex PCR, and TCRdb kept only the in-frame ones, dropping some. Of approximately 15,000 clones listed, 77% are singletons. This material consisted of CD4+ or CD8+ T cells sorted from blood, taken in a trial of the OX40 agonist ivuxolimab. These receptors were obtained from an adult with an advanced solid tumor such as melanoma, head and neck, liver or kidney cancer.

The V and J genes are TRBV5-6 and TRBJ2-7; TRBD1 agrees at 9 bases. CDR1 SGHDT and CDR2 YYEEEE come from the germline V gene. The CDR3 loop spans 14 amino acids. The J segment lost 4 bases and the V segment lost 3 bases, leaving 5 bases of the junction unmatched. The CDR3 sequence: CASSSGTGTYEQYF. The CDR3 DNA follows: TGTGCCAGCAGCTCCGGGACAGGGACGTACGAGCAGTACTTC.

The chain has TRBV25-1 and TRBJ1-1; D is unclear. The CDR3 length is 15 residues. Trimming stripped 1 base from V and 0 bases from J, with 9 bases between. CDR1 and CDR2 (germline): MGHDK, SYGVNS. CDR3 region: CASSEWSNMNTEAFF. CDR3 in DNA: TGTGCCAGCAGTGAATGGAGTAACATGAACACTGAAGCTTTCTTT.

The chain uses TRBV10-1 and TRBJ2-2; the D gene is possibly TRBD2 (5 bases). The V end lost 6 bases, the J end lost 0 bases, and 17 bases lay between the germline ends. Germline CDR1 and CDR2: WNHNN and SYGVQD (reference sequence). CDR3 length: 17 amino acids. CDR3 region: CASSGKWGYSNTGELFF. DNA of the CDR3: TGCGCCAGCAGCGGGAAGTGGGGATACTCGAACACCGGGGAGCTGTTTTTT.

In nucleotides, the CDR3 is TGTGCCAGCAGCGCCGGGGGCGCGGGCTACGAGCAGTACTTC. Its translation: CASSAGGAGYEQYF. The V call is TRBV9, the J call TRBJ2-7; either TRBD1 or TRBD2 may supply D (6 bases each). CDR1 SGDLS and CDR2 YYNGEE come from the germline V gene. The germline V and J ends were trimmed by 3 bases and 3 bases, with 13 bases remaining between them. The CDR3 loop spans 14 amino acids.

This clone was recorded once. The gene calls are TRBV6-5 and TRBJ2-7, with D unresolved. The length of the CDR3 is 14 residues. V was clipped by 6 bases and J by 9 bases, with 21 bases between them. Germline-derived CDR1 and CDR2 are MNHEY and SVGAGI. In DNA, the CDR3 is TGTGCCAGCAGCCTTTCTGAGACCCTGAGACCGCAGTACTTC. Amino acid sequence: CASSLSETLRPQYF.

The count of this clone is one. The V call is TRBV7-9, the J call TRBJ1-1; no firm D call. The CDR3 has 12 residues. Germline V gives CDR1 SEHNR, CDR2 FQNEAQ (reference sequence). V lost 8 bases, J lost 4 bases, and 11 bases lay in between. CDR3 DNA: TGTGCCAGCGGGCCCCCCGGCACTGAAGCTTTCTTT. Protein product: CASGPPGTEAFF.

The chain has TRBV29-1 and TRBJ1-3, with 7 bases aligning to TRBD1. The CDR3 covers 14 residues. CDR1 is SQVTM, CDR2 ANQGSEA, per germline. Trimming at V came to 5 bases and at J to 0 bases, leaving 4 bases not matched to a gene. CDR3: CSVPDRDSGNTIYF. The CDR3 nucleotides read TGCAGCGTTCCCGACAGGGACTCTGGAAACACCATATATTTT.

The V call is TRBV12-5, the J call TRBJ2-1, with D possibly TRBD2 on 5 matching bases. This CDR3 comprises 17 residues. Germline V gene lookup returns CDR1 LGHNT and CDR2 FRNRAP. V was pared by 2 bases and J by 8 bases, with 22 bases between. The CDR3 coding sequence is TGTGCTAGTGGTTTGAGTGTAGGGTATGGTCGGGAACATGAGCAGTTCTTC. It encodes CASGLSVGYGREHEQFF. Drawing the rest from reference TRBV12-5 and TRBJ2-1, the complete variable domain is DARVTQTPRHKVTEMGQEVTMRCQPILGHNTVFWYRQTMMQGLELLAYFRNRAPLDDSGMPKDRFSAEMPDATLATLKIQPSEPRDSAVYFCASGLSVGYGREHEQFFGPGTRLTVL.

CDR3 protein: CASSYSSSTDTQYF. The DNA of the CDR3 is TGTGCCAGCAGTTATTCCTCCTCCACAGATACGCAGTATTTT. The chain has TRBV6-5 and TRBJ2-3; D not certain. The CDR3 has 14 residues. The germline V gene encodes CDR1 MNHEY and CDR2 SVGAGI. Trimming removed 3 bases at V and 2 bases at J, with 9 bases between.

V is TRBV27 and J is TRBJ2-1; TRBD1 aligns across 8 bases. The V segment lost 3 bases and the J segment 2 bases; nucleotides outside the gene matches: 0. From germline, CDR1 is MNHEY and CDR2 SMNVEV (reference sequence). The length of the CDR3 is 14 residues. The DNA for the CDR3 is TGTGCCAGCAGTTTGGACAGGGCCTACAATGAGCAGTTCTTC. It encodes CASSLDRAYNEQFF.

This clone occurred a few times. The chain joins TRBV9 to TRBJ1-5, with D perhaps TRBD1 (5 bases). Deletions cut 0 bases from V and 0 bases from J, with 10 bases between. Germline V CDR1 and CDR2: SGDLS, YYNGEE. The CDR3 is 16 amino acids. The CDR3 DNA is TGTGCCAGCAGCGTAGGGGCCGGGGGTAGCAATCAGCCCCAGCATTTT. Its protein is CASSVGAGGSNQPQHF.

V is TRBV4-1 and J is TRBJ1-5, with D maybe TRBD1 (5 bases). V lost 1 base and J lost 2, with 12 bases in between. CDR1 MGHRA and CDR2 YSYEKL come from the germline V gene. This CDR3 is built from 16 residues. The CDR3 region is CASSQVILTGNQPQHF. The DNA for the CDR3 is TGCGCCAGCAGCCAAGTCATTTTGACAGGCAATCAGCCCCAGCATTTT.

The chain links TRBV10-2 to TRBJ2-1, with TRBD2 matching 8 bases. Unmatched junction bases numbered 7, after V lost 4 bases and J lost 8 bases. CDR1 and CDR2 (germline): WSHSY, SAAADI. The CDR3 length is 14 residues. The CDR3 DNA reads TGCGCCAGCAGTGTTGGCGGGAGGTTGGATGAGCAGTTCTTC. It codes for CASSVGGRLDEQFF.

The chain uses TRBV9 and TRBJ2-5, with TRBD1 matching over 7 bases. CDR1 is SGDLS, CDR2 YYNGEE, per germline. V trimming: 5 bases; J trimming: 3 bases; junction bases outside the gene matches: 1. The CDR3 runs to 12 residues. CDR3 DNA: TGTGCCAGCAGAGGACAGGAAGAGACCCAGTACTTC. Amino acid sequence: CASRGQEETQYF.

V usage is TRBV5-6 and J usage is TRBJ2-5; 7 bases fit TRBD1. The CDR3 extends over 13 amino acids. Germline trimming cut 2 bases from V and 4 bases from J; bases unmatched to any gene: 2. Per the germline V gene, CDR1 is SGHDT and CDR2 is YYEEEE. CDR3: CASSLGGGETQYF. CDR3 sequence (DNA): TGTGCCAGCAGCTTAGGGGGCGGAGAGACCCAGTACTTC.

The V and J genes are TRBV4-1 and TRBJ2-7, with 9 nucleotides matching TRBD1. This CDR3 is 16 amino acids long. Germline-derived CDR1 and CDR2 are MGHRA and YSYEKL. With V trimmed by 2 bases and J by 4 bases, 9 bases remained unmatched. The DNA of the CDR3 is TGCGCCAGCAGCCAAAACGACGGACAGGGGTCATACGAGCAGTACTTC. Translating gives CASSQNDGQGSYEQYF.

This clone was observed a handful of times. The rearrangement joins TRBV5-1 to TRBJ2-7, with 7 bases matching TRBD2. V was pared by 0 bases and J by 5 bases, with 8 bases of the junction left unmatched. The CDR3 has 15 amino acids. Germline V lookup: CDR1 SGHRS, CDR2 YFSETQ. The CDR3 spells CASSLAGLGGNEQYF. As DNA, the CDR3 is TGCGCCAGCAGCTTGGCCGGCCTGGGAGGGAACGAGCAGTACTTC. Full variable domain (missing parts from reference TRBV5-1 and TRBJ2-7): KAGVTQTPRYLIKTRGQQVTLSCSPISGHRSVSWYQQTPGQGLQFLFEYFSETQRNKGNFPGRFSGRQFSNSRSEMNVSTLELGDSALYLCASSLAGLGGNEQYFGPGTRLTVT.

The chain uses TRBV19 and TRBJ2-7; D is perhaps TRBD1 (6 bases). In germline, CDR1 is LNHDA, CDR2 SQIVND (reference sequence). V lost 0 bases and J 3 bases, leaving 15 bases between the germline ends. The CDR3 has 16 residues. The CDR3 coding sequence is TGTGCCAGTAGTATAGATGTAGTTGGGACAATCTACGAGCAGTACTTC. Translating gives CASSIDVVGTIYEQYF. Full variable domain (outside the CDR3, taken from reference TRBV19 and TRBJ2-7): DGGITQSPKYLFRKEGQNVTLSCEQNLNHDAMYWYRQDPGQGLRLIYYSQIVNDFQKGDIAEGYSVSREKKESFPLTVTSAQKNPTAFYLCASSIDVVGTIYEQYFGPGTRLTVT.

The chain carries TRBV7-9 and TRBJ2-7; D gene ambiguous. Germline V lookup: CDR1 SEHNR, CDR2 FQNEAQ (reference sequence). Deletions cut 0 bases from V and 1 base from J, with 10 bases between. The CDR3 contains 15 residues. The CDR3 DNA follows: TGTGCCAGCAGCTTAGCGATAGGGCAGTCCTACGAGCAGTACTTC. Translation: CASSLAIGQSYEQYF.

Concerning this clone: Other DNA sequences within the sample encode an identical CDR3. The chain joins TRBV28 to TRBJ2-5; TRBD2 matches at 9 bases. Unmatched junction bases numbered 4, after V lost 6 bases and J lost 2 bases. The CDR3 spans 14 residues. Germline V gene sequence: CDR1 MDHEN, CDR2 SYDVKM. CDR3 sequence (DNA): TGTGCCAGCAGACCGGGACTAGCACAAGAGACCCAGTACTTC. Encoded protein: CASRPGLAQETQYF.